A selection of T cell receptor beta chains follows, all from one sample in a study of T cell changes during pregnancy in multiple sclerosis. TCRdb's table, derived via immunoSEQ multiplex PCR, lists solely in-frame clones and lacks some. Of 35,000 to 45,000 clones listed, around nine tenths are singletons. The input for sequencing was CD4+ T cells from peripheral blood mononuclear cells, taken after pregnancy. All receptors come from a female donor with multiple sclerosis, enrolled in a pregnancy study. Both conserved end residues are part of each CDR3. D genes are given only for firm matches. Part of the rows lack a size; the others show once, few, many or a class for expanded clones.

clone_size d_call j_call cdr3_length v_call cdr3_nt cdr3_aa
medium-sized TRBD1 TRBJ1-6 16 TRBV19 TGTGCCAGTAGTTTTACAGGGGCCTCTATGGGTTCACCCCTCCACTTT CASSFTGASMGSPLHF
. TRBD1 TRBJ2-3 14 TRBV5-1 TGCGCCAGCAGCCGGGACAGGGGCGTTAGGACGCAGTATTTT CASSRDRGVRTQYF
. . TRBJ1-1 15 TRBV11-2 TGTGCCAGCAGCTTAAGGCAGGGAGGGAACACTGAAGCTTTCTTT CASSLRQGGNTEAFF
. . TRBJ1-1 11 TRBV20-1 TGCAGTGCCCTCTCTTACACTGAAGCTTTCTTT CSALSYTEAFF
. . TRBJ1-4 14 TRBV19 TGTGCCAGTAAGTCTGGCAGGCTTAATGAAAAACTGTTTTTT CASKSGRLNEKLFF
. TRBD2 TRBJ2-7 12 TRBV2 TGTGCCAGCAGTTCTACGGGAGGGTCGGAGTACTTC CASSSTGGSEYF
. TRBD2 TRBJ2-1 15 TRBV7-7 TGTGCTAGCAGCCTAATTAGCGGGGGGGCCGATGAGCAGTTCTTC CASSLISGGADEQFF
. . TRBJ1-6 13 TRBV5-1 TGCGCCAGCAGCTTGGCGGCGGATTCACCCCTCCACTTT CASSLAADSPLHF
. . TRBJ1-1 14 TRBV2 TGTGCCAGCAGCGCTAGGGGGAGGAACACTGAAGCTTTCTTT CASSARGRNTEAFF
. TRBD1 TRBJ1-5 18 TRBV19 TGTGCCAGTAGTATAGATGATACAGGGGCATGGAGCAATCAGCCCCAGCATTTT CASSIDDTGAWSNQPQHF
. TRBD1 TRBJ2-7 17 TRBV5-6 TGTGCCAGCAGCTCCACCCCGGACAGGGCGATTCAATACGAGCAGTACTTC CASSSTPDRAIQYEQYF
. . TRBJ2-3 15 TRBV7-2 TGTGCCAGCAGTTTGGGACACCCCCTCACAGATACGCAGTATTTT CASSLGHPLTDTQYF
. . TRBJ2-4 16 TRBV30 TGTGCCTGGAGTGATCGGCGGGGGCTGGCCAAAAACATTCAGTACTTC CAWSDRRGLAKNIQYF
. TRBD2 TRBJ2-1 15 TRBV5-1 TGCGCCAGCAGGGGCGGGGGGACCCATTTGTTTGGGCAGTTCTTC CASRGGGTHLFGQFF
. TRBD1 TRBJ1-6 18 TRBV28 TGTGCCAGCAGTTTACGTCGGGACAGTGGAAGCTATAATTCACCCCTCCACTTT CASSLRRDSGSYNSPLHF
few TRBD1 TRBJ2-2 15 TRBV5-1 TGCGCCAGCAGCTTGGCCGGGACAGACACCGGGGAGCTGTTTTTT CASSLAGTDTGELFF
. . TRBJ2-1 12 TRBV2 TGTGCCAGCAGTGTCAGATACAATGAGCAGTTCTTC CASSVRYNEQFF
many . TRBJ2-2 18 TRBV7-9 TGTGCCAGCAGCCCACCGGGCAGGGGAGAGAGGAACACCGGGGAGCTGTTTTTT CASSPPGRGERNTGELFF
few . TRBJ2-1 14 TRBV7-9 TGTGCCAGCAGCTCACCTCGGGGGTTCAATGAGCAGTTCTTC CASSSPRGFNEQFF
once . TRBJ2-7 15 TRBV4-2 TGTGCCAGCAGCCCGAGCGAAGGGGTGGGGTACGAGCAGTACTTC CASSPSEGVGYEQYF
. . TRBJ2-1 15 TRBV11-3 TGTGCCAGCAGCTCAAGAGGTCGGGGGAATGATGAGCAGTTCTTC CASSSRGRGNDEQFF
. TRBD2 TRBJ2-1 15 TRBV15 TGTGCCACCAGCAGAGATCGAGGGACTAGCTATGAGCAGTTCTTC CATSRDRGTSYEQFF
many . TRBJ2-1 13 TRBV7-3 TGTGCCAGCAGCTTACGACAGGACAATGAGCAGTTCTTC CASSLRQDNEQFF
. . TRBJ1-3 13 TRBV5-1 TGCGCCAGCAGTCTTCTATCGGGAAACACCATATATTTT CASSLLSGNTIYF
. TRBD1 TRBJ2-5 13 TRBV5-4 TGTGCCAGCAGCCCGGGACAGCCGGAGACCCAGTACTTC CASSPGQPETQYF
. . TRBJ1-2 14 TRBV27 TGTGCCAGCAGGGAGCTTGGGGGCGCCTATGGCTACACCTTC CASRELGGAYGYTF
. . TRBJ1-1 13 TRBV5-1 TGCGCCAGCAGCTTGGGCAGGAACACTGAAGCTTTCTTT CASSLGRNTEAFF
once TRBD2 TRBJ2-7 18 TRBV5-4 TGTGCCAGCAGCTTGAAGGCGGGGGGGCCGGGCCTGGAAAACGAGCAGTACTTC CASSLKAGGPGLENEQYF
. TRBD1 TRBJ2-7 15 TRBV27 TGTGCCAGCAGTTTATTTGGACAGGGGTTTTACGAGCAGTACTTC CASSLFGQGFYEQYF